One T cell receptor (beta chain) is described in this entry. Libraries were prepared by immunoSEQ multiplex PCR; TCRdb keeps only in-frame clonotypes and omits some of them. The sample includes 110,000 to 150,000 clones, around four fifths of them seen just once. These data belong to a study of blood T cell repertoires in COVID-19. Cohort 3 recovered donors had two negative PCRs, clearance, or symptom resolution. The V and J ends lost 1 base and 5 bases respectively, with 15 bases between them. The germline V gene has CDR1 SGHNT and CDR2 YYREEE (reference sequence). The CDR3 contains 16 residues. This sequence originates from a woman aged 45-65 years who had recovered from COVID-19. This chain links TRBV5-4 with TRBJ1-4; D is uncertain. The sequencing input was PBMCs or T cells enriched from blood (not recorded which). The CDR3 reads CASSLRGGRENEKLFF. CDR3 nucleotides: TGTGCCAGCAGCTTGAGAGGTGGGCGGGAGAATGAAAAACTGTTTTTT.